Below, 14 T cell receptor beta chains from the same sample are listed, as sequenced in a study of blood T cells in healthy people across ages. PCR was performed a second time for about 7 to 11 cycles using a sample-barcoded 5' primer and a J-beta primer mix. TCRdb ran MiXCR on the 5' RACE reads and lists one entry per CDR3 protein. This sample yields 2 million or so distinct CDR3 sequences, of which around half are seen a single time; around 2.1% belongs to the top ten. Specimen: blood. The receptors derive from a woman between 35 and 50 years old in good health.

This clonotype was counted only a few times. The chain employs TRBV20-1 and TRBJ2-1; TRBD2 is a possible D gene (5 bases). Per the germline V gene, CDR1 is DFQATT and CDR2 is SNEGSKA (reference sequence). V was pared by 0 bases and J by 8 bases, with 17 bases between. This CDR3 is 15 amino acids long. CDR3: CSARDQQRGRDEQFF. For the CDR3, the DNA is TGCAGTGCTAGAGATCAACAGCGTGGGAGAGATGAGCAGTTCTTC.

This clonotype has only one observation. The genes are TRBV11-2 and TRBJ2-7; 10 bases are shared with TRBD2. The trim removed 5 bases at V and 6 bases at J, leaving 13 bases unmatched. CDR3 length: 16 residues. Germline assignment: CDR1 SGHAT and CDR2 FQNNGV. CDR3 protein: CASSLRQRGGFIEQYF. As DNA, the CDR3 is TGTGCCAGCAGCCTTCGGCAGCGGGGGGGGTTTATCGAGCAGTACTTC.

The chain joins TRBV6-2 or TRBV6-3 to TRBJ1-1; D is possibly TRBD1 (6 bases). Germline V gives CDR1 MNHEY, CDR2 SVGEGT. The CDR3 runs 16 residues. Trimming stripped 6 bases from V and 0 bases from J, with 17 bases between. CDR3: CASRQAGESMNTEAFF. CDR3 nucleotides: TGTGCCAGCAGACAGGCAGGGGAATCCATGAACACTGAAGCTTTCTTT.

The genes are TRBV5-1 and TRBJ2-1, with a possible D match to TRBD2 (6 bases). Germline CDR1 reads SGHRS; CDR2 reads YFSETQ. Between the trimmed V and J ends, which lost 0 bases and 2 bases, there was a span of 9 bases. This CDR3 has 15 residues. The CDR3 sequence: CASSLVPGAYNEQFF. DNA of the CDR3: TGCGCCAGCAGCTTGGTCCCGGGGGCCTACAATGAGCAGTTCTTC.

The chain is built from TRBV11-2 and TRBJ2-7; 9 bases match TRBD2. Germline V CDR1 and CDR2: SGHAT, FQNNGV. The CDR3 runs to 16 residues. Germline trimming cut 2 bases from V and 11 bases from J; bases unmatched to any gene: 16. Here the CDR3 reads CASSLFTASGAKVEYF. Written as DNA, the CDR3 is TGTGCCAGCAGCTTATTTACGGCTAGCGGGGCGAAAGTCGAGTACTTC. The full variable domain, rest sourced from reference TRBV11-2 and TRBJ2-7, is EAGVAQSPRYKIIEKRQSVAFWCNPISGHATLYWYQQILGQGPKLLIQFQNNGVVDDSQLPKDRFSAERLKGVDSTLKIQPAKLEDSAVYLCASSLFTASGAKVEYFGPGTRLTVT.

The V call is TRBV18, the J call TRBJ2-3; D is perhaps TRBD2 (6 bases). Trimming pared 2 bases from V and 1 base from J, leaving 10 bases between. Germline assignment: CDR1 KGHSH and CDR2 LQKENI. This CDR3 spans 15 amino acids. CDR3 sequence: CASSPAGLRTDTQYF. The CDR3 coding sequence is TGTGCCAGCTCACCAGCGGGGCTCCGCACAGATACGCAGTATTTT.

In this sample, this clonotype turned up a few times. V and J are TRBV4-3 and TRBJ2-5; D call uncertain. Deletions cut 1 base from V and 5 bases from J, with 11 bases between. Germline V gene data show CDR1 as LGHNA and CDR2 as YSLEER. This CDR3 has 14 residues. The CDR3 sequence is CASSQGTLGETQYF. Written as DNA, the CDR3 is TGCGCCAGCAGCCAAGGGACCCTAGGGGAGACCCAGTACTTC.

This chain uses TRBV20-1 with TRBJ2-4; TRBD1 is a possible D gene (5 bases). V gave up 1 base and J gave up 3 bases, with 10 bases separating them. The V gene's germline CDR1 is DFQATT and CDR2 SNEGSKA (reference sequence). There are 14 residues in the CDR3. CDR3 bases: TGCAGTGCTAGAGTGCAGGGTGGCAAAAACATTCAGTACTTC. Amino acids: CSARVQGGKNIQYF.

In this sample, this clonotype turned up a few times. The gene calls are TRBV20-1 and TRBJ2-3, with 7 bases that match TRBD2. CDR3 length: 14 residues. J was trimmed by 3 bases and V by 3 bases; bases with no gene match: 6. Germline V CDR1 and CDR2: DFQATT, SNEGSKA (reference sequence). The CDR3 sequence: CSASEAGETDTQYF. The DNA of the CDR3 is TGCAGTGCTAGTGAGGCGGGGGAGACAGATACGCAGTATTTT.

This rearrangement joins TRBV27 to TRBJ2-7; D may be TRBD1 or TRBD2 (5 bases each). The CDR3 has 14 amino acids. Germline CDR1 reads MNHEY; CDR2 reads SMNVEV (reference sequence). Trimming took off 5 bases at V and 2 bases at J, with 13 bases between the two ends. The CDR3 nucleotides are TGTGCCAGCAGTCCGGGACCCTCCACCTACGAGCAGTACTTC. This translates into CASSPGPSTYEQYF.

This clonotype was detected a few times. The J gene is TRBJ2-5, the V gene TRBV5-1; D might be TRBD2 (5 bases). Between the trimmed V and J ends, which lost 0 bases and 0 bases, there was a span of 9 bases. The CDR3 runs to 15 residues. Per the germline V gene, CDR1 is SGHRS and CDR2 is YFSETQ. CDR3 DNA sequence: TGCGCCAGCAGCTTGGATACCGGGGACCAAGAGACCCAGTACTTC. Protein sequence: CASSLDTGDQETQYF.

With respect to this clonotype: The junction differs from germline at one of its ends, possibly a read error. The chain carries TRBV28 and TRBJ1-2; D gene ambiguous. CDR3 size: 12 residues. Germline CDR1 and CDR2: MDHEN and SYDVKM. The CDR3 here is CTSSLLNYGYTF. The CDR3 coding sequence is TGTACCAGCAGTTTATTGAACTATGGCTACACCTTC.

The genes are TRBV27 and TRBJ2-1, with D tentatively TRBD2 (5 bases). V lost 3 bases and J lost 9, with 18 bases in between. CDR3 length equals 15 residues. Germline CDR1 is MNHEY and CDR2 is SMNVEV (reference sequence). CDR3 DNA sequence: TGTGCCAGCAGTTTTCGTGCTAGCTCAGCCGGTGAGCAGTTCTTC. Translated, it gives CASSFRASSAGEQFF.

This sequence joins TRBV28 and TRBJ2-7, with 7 bases matching TRBD2. V lost 5 bases, J lost 0 bases, and 13 bases stayed unmatched. This CDR3 contains 17 residues. CDR1 and CDR2 (germline): MDHEN, SYDVKM. The CDR3 DNA sequence: TGTGCCAGCAGTCCCATCAAAAGGGACTACAGCTCCTACGAGCAGTACTTC. This codes for CASSPIKRDYSSYEQYF.